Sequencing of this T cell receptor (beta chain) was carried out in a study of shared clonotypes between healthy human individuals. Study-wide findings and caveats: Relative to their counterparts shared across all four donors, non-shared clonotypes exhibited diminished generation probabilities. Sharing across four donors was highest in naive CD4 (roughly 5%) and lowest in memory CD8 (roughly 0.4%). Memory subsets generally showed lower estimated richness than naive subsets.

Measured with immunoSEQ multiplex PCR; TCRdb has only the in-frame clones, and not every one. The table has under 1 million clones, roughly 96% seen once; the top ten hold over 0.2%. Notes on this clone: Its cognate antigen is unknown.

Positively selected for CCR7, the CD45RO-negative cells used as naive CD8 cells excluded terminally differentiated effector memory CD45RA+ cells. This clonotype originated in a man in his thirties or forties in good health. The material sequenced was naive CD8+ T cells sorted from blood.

CDR3 nucleotides: TGTGCCAGTAGTATAATTGGGCCCTACGAGCAGTACTTC. This gives the protein CASSIIGPYEQYF. The rearrangement joins TRBV19 to TRBJ2-7; D is unresolved. CDR3 length: 13 residues. The V end lost 2 bases, the J end lost 2 bases, and 7 bases lay between the germline ends. Germline V gives CDR1 LNHDA, CDR2 SQIVND (reference sequence). Full variable domain (remainder filled in from reference TRBV19 and TRBJ2-7): DGGITQSPKYLFRKEGQNVTLSCEQNLNHDAMYWYRQDPGQGLRLIYYSQIVNDFQKGDIAEGYSVSREKKESFPLTVTSAQKNPTAFYLCASSIIGPYEQYFGPGTRLTVT.